These 6 T cell receptor beta chains share one sample of origin, sequenced in a study of shared clonotypes between healthy human individuals. TCRdb's table, derived via immunoSEQ multiplex PCR, lists solely in-frame clones and lacks some. This table holds millions of clones, around nine tenths found once. Sequencing was performed on naive CD4+ T cells sorted from blood. Stated subset: CD45RA+ positively selected. Receptors originate from a man between 18 and 29 years old in good health.

The chain joins TRBV7-9 to TRBJ2-4; 7 bases map to TRBD2. The V segment lost 2 bases and the J segment 0 bases; nucleotides outside the gene matches: 4. From germline, CDR1 is SEHNR and CDR2 FQNEAQ (reference sequence). The CDR3 spans 16 residues. DNA for the CDR3: TGTGCCAGCAGCTTACTGGGAGGGCTAGCCAAAAACATTCAGTACTTC. This encodes CASSLLGGLAKNIQYF.

This chain connects TRBV14 to TRBJ1-5, with 9 bases matching TRBD1. This CDR3 has 18 amino acids. The germline V gene has CDR1 SGHDN and CDR2 FVKESK. V dropped 0 bases and J dropped 4; count of bases not matched to a gene: 10. The CDR3 loop is CASSQETPDRGRNQPQHF. The CDR3 coding sequence is TGTGCCAGCAGCCAAGAAACCCCGGACAGGGGAAGAAATCAGCCCCAGCATTTT.

This chain links TRBV6-5 with TRBJ1-6; possibly TRBD1 for D (6 bases). The CDR3 has 14 residues. The V end lost 2 bases, the J end lost 9 bases, and 11 bases lay between the germline ends. Germline V gives CDR1 MNHEY, CDR2 SVGAGI. CDR3 in DNA: TGTGCCAGCAGTTACGAGGGGGGAATTTCACCCCTCCACTTT. This encodes CASSYEGGISPLHF.

The chain couples TRBV6-6 to TRBJ2-3; D not resolved. The CDR3 length is 12 residues. Germline-derived CDR1 and CDR2 are MNHNY and SVGAGI (reference sequence). The V end lost 6 bases, the J end lost 4 bases, and 8 bases lay between the germline ends. The CDR3 loop is CASSGSSDTQYF. The CDR3 DNA sequence: TGTGCCAGCAGCGGTAGTTCAGATACGCAGTATTTT.

This clone came up once. The chain combines TRBV28 with TRBJ1-1; 8 positions agree with TRBD1. The germline gives CDR1 MDHEN, CDR2 SYDVKM. Unmatched junction bases numbered 4, after V lost 6 bases and J lost 4 bases. The CDR3 loop spans 13 amino acids. The CDR3 bases are TGTGCCAGCAGGTCCGGACAGGGCACTGAAGCTTTCTTT. Translation: CASRSGQGTEAFF.

The gene calls are TRBV6-6 and TRBJ1-1, with D perhaps TRBD1 (5 bases). The germline V gene has CDR1 MNHNY and CDR2 SVGAGI (reference sequence). V gave up 6 bases and J gave up 4 bases, with 12 bases separating them. The CDR3 totals 13 residues. The CDR3 reads CASSSGRLTEAFF. The DNA for the CDR3 is TGTGCCAGCAGCTCGGGACGGCTCACTGAAGCTTTCTTT.